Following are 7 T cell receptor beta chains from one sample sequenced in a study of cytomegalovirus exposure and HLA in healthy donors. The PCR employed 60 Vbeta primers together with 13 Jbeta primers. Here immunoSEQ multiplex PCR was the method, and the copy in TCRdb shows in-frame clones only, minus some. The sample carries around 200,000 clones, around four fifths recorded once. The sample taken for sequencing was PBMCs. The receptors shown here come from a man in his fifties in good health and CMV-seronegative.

The CDR3 sequence is CASSPWARKGVSGAFF. The CDR3 nucleotides are TGTGCCAGCAGTCCCTGGGCCAGGAAAGGGGTGAGTGGAGCTTTCTTT. The chain couples TRBV28 to TRBJ1-1, with a possible D match to TRBD1 (5 bases). The CDR3 covers 16 residues. V lost 5 bases, J lost 10 bases, and 26 bases lay in between. Germline values: CDR1 MDHEN, CDR2 SYDVKM.

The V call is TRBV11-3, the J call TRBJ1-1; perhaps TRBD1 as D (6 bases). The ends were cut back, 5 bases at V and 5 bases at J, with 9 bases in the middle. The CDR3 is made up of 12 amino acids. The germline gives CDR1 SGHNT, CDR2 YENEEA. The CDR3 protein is CASSIQGTEAFF. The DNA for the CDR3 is TGTGCCAGCAGCATACAGGGAACTGAAGCTTTCTTT.

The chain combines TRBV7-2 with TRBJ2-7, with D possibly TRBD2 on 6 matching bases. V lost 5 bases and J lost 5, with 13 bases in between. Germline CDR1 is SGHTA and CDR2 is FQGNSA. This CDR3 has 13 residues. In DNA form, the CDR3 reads TGTGCCAGCAGCCCCGCGGGGTTCAACGAGCAGTACTTC. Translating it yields CASSPAGFNEQYF.

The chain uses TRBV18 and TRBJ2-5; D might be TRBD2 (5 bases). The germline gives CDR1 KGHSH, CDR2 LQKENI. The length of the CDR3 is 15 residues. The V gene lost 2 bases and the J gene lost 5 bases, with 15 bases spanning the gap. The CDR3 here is CASSPWTAVEETQYF. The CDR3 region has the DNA TGTGCCAGCTCACCATGGACTGCAGTGGAGGAGACCCAGTACTTC.

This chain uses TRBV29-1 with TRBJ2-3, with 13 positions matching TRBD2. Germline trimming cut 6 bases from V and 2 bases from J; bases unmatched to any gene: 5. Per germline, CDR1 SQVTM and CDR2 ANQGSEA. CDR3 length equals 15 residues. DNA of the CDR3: TGCAGCGTGGCGGGACTAGCGGGGTACACAGATACGCAGTATTTT. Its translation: CSVAGLAGYTDTQYF.

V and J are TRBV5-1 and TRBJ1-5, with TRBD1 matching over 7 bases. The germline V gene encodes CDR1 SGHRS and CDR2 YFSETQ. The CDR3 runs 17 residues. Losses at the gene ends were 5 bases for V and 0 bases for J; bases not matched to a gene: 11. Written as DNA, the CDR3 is TGCGCCAGCAGTCCGGGACAGCCCCTAAATAGCAATCAGCCCCAGCATTTT. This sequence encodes CASSPGQPLNSNQPQHF.

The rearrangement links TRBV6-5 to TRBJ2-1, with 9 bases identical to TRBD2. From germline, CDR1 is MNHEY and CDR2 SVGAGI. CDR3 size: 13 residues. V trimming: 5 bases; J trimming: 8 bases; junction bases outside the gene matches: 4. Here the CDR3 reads CASSRAGGDEQFF. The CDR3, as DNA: TGTGCCAGCAGTCGGGCGGGAGGGGATGAGCAGTTCTTC.